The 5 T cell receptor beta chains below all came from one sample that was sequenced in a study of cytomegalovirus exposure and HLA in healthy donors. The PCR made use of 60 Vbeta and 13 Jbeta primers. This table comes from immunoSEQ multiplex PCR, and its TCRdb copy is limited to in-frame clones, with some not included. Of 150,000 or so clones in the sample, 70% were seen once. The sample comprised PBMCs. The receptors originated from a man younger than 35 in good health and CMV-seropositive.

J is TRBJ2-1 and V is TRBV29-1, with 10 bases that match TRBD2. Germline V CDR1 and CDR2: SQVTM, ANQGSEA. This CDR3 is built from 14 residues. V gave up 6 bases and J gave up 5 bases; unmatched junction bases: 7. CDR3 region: CSVRAGGPHNEQFF. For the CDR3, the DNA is TGCAGCGTGCGAGCGGGAGGGCCCCACAATGAGCAGTTCTTC.

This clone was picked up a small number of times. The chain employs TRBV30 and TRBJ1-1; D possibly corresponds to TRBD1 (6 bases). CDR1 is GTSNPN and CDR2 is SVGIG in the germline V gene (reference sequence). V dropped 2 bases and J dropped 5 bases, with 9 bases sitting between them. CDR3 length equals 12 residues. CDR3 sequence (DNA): TGTGCCTGGAGTTTCGACAGGACTGAAGCTTTCTTT. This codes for CAWSFDRTEAFF.

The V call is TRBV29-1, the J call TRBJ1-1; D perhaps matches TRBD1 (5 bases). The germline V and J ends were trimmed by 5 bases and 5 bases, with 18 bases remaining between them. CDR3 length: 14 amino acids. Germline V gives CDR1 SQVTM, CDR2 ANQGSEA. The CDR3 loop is CSVWGGPSMTEAFF. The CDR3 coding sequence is TGCAGCGTTTGGGGGGGTCCGTCCATGACTGAAGCTTTCTTT.

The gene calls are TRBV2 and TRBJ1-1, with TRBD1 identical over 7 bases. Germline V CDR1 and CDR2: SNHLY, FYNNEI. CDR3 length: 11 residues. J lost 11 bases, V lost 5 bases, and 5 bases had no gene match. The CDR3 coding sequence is TGTGCCAGCAGTTTTGACAGGGTTGCTTTCTTT. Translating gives CASSFDRVAFF.

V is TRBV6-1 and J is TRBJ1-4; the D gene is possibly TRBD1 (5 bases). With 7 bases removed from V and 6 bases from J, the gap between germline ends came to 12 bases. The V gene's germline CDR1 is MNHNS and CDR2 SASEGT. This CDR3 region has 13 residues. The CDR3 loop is CASTGGADEKLFF. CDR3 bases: TGTGCCAGCACCGGCGGGGCGGATGAAAAACTGTTTTTT.